These 27 T cell receptor beta chains came from one sample sequenced in a study of cytomegalovirus exposure and HLA in healthy donors. PCR used 60 Vbeta primers and 13 Jbeta primers. TCRdb's copy holds only in-frame clones and misses some; the assay was immunoSEQ multiplex PCR. This sample's table has approximately 110,000 clones. Sequencing was performed on PBMCs. The receptors come from a man aged 18 to 29 in good health and CMV-seronegative.

V gene TRBV11-3 combines with J gene TRBJ2-3; a weak D match, TRBD2 (6 bases). Per germline, CDR1 SGHNT and CDR2 YENEEA. The length of the CDR3 is 17 residues. The ends were cut back, 1 base at V and 0 bases at J, with 14 bases in the middle. The CDR3 nucleotides are TGTGCCAGCAGCTTAGTAGAGGGCGGGGTGAGCACAGATACGCAGTATTTT. This gives the protein CASSLVEGGVSTDTQYF.

The rearrangement joins TRBV9 to TRBJ2-2; D not resolved. This CDR3 is built from 14 residues. The V and J ends lost 3 bases and 7 bases respectively, with 13 bases between them. Germline CDR1 and CDR2: SGDLS and YYNGEE. The CDR3 protein is CASSGLPADGELFF. CDR3 coding DNA: TGTGCCAGCAGCGGCCTCCCCGCGGACGGGGAGCTGTTTTTT.

This CDR3 is CASGSGGVYEQYF. DNA for the CDR3: TGCGCCAGTGGGTCAGGGGGCGTATACGAGCAGTACTTC. V usage is TRBV5-1 and J usage is TRBJ2-7; 8 nucleotides agree with TRBD1. Germline loops: CDR1 SGHRS, CDR2 YFSETQ. The CDR3 has 13 amino acids. Trimming removed 8 bases from V and 4 bases from J; junction bases left unmatched: 8.

The CDR3 reads CASSSRLQGRTANYGYTF. The CDR3, as DNA: TGTGCCAGCAGTTCCCGTCTACAGGGGCGCACCGCTAACTATGGCTACACCTTC. J is TRBJ1-2 and V is TRBV27; 7 bases map to TRBD1. From germline, CDR1 is MNHEY and CDR2 SMNVEV (reference sequence). With V trimmed by 4 bases and J by 0 bases, 14 bases remained unmatched. This CDR3 is built from 18 residues.

The V gene is TRBV27, the J gene TRBJ2-7, with 11 bases aligning to TRBD2. CDR1 and CDR2 (germline): MNHEY, SMNVEV (reference sequence). V was pared by 6 bases and J by 1 base, with 8 bases of the junction left unmatched. The CDR3 runs 16 residues. CDR3: CASSQGLAGGSYEQYF. CDR3 DNA: TGTGCCAGCAGCCAAGGGTTAGCGGGAGGGTCCTACGAGCAGTACTTC.

This rearrangement joins TRBV6-1 to TRBJ1-1; 7 bases are a match to TRBD1. The CDR3 is 15 residues long. Looked up from germline, CDR1 is MNHNS and CDR2 is SASEGT. V gave up 4 bases and J gave up 4 bases; unmatched junction bases: 9. CDR3 loop: CASSAEPTGRTEAFF. The CDR3, as DNA: TGTGCCAGCAGTGCAGAGCCGACAGGGCGCACTGAAGCTTTCTTT.

The chain couples TRBV7-3 to TRBJ2-1; a possible D gene is TRBD2 (7 bases). The germline V and J ends were trimmed by 5 bases and 2 bases, with 16 bases remaining between them. CDR3 length: 16 residues. Per the germline V gene, CDR1 is SGHTA and CDR2 is FQGTGA. The CDR3 nucleotides are TGTGCCAGCAGCACTCAAGGGGGGGTTGCCTACAATGAGCAGTTCTTC. This codes for CASSTQGGVAYNEQFF.

The chain has TRBV7-6 and TRBJ2-6; 11 positions match TRBD2. Germline V lookup: CDR1 SGHVS, CDR2 FNYEAQ. Trimming took 3 bases from V and 3 from J; bases not matched to a gene: 1. The CDR3 has 16 residues. DNA of the CDR3: TGTGCCAGCAGCTTTCTAGCGGGAGGTGGGGCCAACGTCCTGACTTTC. Translation: CASSFLAGGGANVLTF.

V usage is TRBV4-1 and J usage is TRBJ2-3, with a tentative D call TRBD1 (6 bases). Trimming stripped 4 bases from V and 0 bases from J, with 11 bases between. The CDR3 contains 15 residues. Germline assignment: CDR1 MGHRA and CDR2 YSYEKL. Here the CDR3 reads CASSLSTGSTDTQYF. CDR3 bases: TGCGCCAGCAGCCTTAGTACAGGGAGCACAGATACGCAGTATTTT.

This rearrangement joins TRBV6-1 to TRBJ1-5, with D unclear. The V end lost 2 bases, the J end lost 7 bases, and 12 bases lay between the germline ends. Germline V gene data show CDR1 as MNHNS and CDR2 as SASEGT. This CDR3 has 14 amino acids. The CDR3 nucleotides read TGTGCCAGCAGTGAACGGCAGCCGGGGCAGCCCCAGCATTTT. It encodes CASSERQPGQPQHF.

The rearrangement links TRBV6-5 to TRBJ1-2; D is unresolved. The CDR3 contains 13 residues. Deletions cut 6 bases from V and 4 bases from J, with 12 bases between. The germline V gene has CDR1 MNHEY and CDR2 SVGAGI. In DNA form, the CDR3 reads TGTGCCAGCAGGGCGACGGGGAGCTATGGCTACACCTTC. Translating gives CASRATGSYGYTF.

The chain is built from TRBV6-6 and TRBJ2-3; TRBD2 matches 10 bases. V gave up 6 bases and J gave up 2 bases; unmatched junction bases: 8. CDR1 and CDR2 from the germline V gene are MNHNY and SVGAGI (reference sequence). CDR3 length: 16 residues. CDR3 residues: CASSSGLADITDTQYF. As DNA, the CDR3 is TGTGCCAGCAGCTCTGGACTAGCGGATATCACAGATACGCAGTATTTT.

The chain is built from TRBV14 and TRBJ2-7; D not certain. V gave up 4 bases and J gave up 4 bases, with 17 bases separating them. This CDR3 has 15 amino acids. Germline CDR1 and CDR2: SGHDN and FVKESK. The CDR3 protein is CASSRSTVARYEQYF. The CDR3, as DNA: TGTGCCAGCAGCCGCTCAACAGTGGCTCGTTACGAGCAGTACTTC.

The chain carries TRBV6-1 and TRBJ2-5; D ambiguous. The CDR3 contains 12 residues. Trimming took 4 bases from V and 0 from J, leaving 3 bases between them. Germline CDR1 MNHNS, CDR2 SASEGT. The chain's CDR3 is CASSADQETQYF. Written as DNA, the CDR3 is TGTGCCAGCAGTGCCGACCAAGAGACCCAGTACTTC.

This chain joins TRBV9 and TRBJ2-7, with 8 bases fitting TRBD1. The CDR3 runs to 13 residues. Per the germline V gene, CDR1 is SGDLS and CDR2 is YYNGEE. V trimming: 3 bases; J trimming: 5 bases; junction bases outside the gene matches: 4. Written as DNA, the CDR3 is TGTGCCAGCAGCGGCCGACAGGGGAACGAGCAGTACTTC. Protein sequence: CASSGRQGNEQYF. The entire variable domain, with the rest obtained from reference TRBV9 and TRBJ2-7, is as follows: DSGVTQTPKHLITATGQRVTLRCSPRSGDLSVYWYQQSLDQGLQFLIQYYNGEERAKGNILERFSAQQFPDLHSELNLSSLELGDSALYFCASSGRQGNEQYFGPGTRLTVT.

V and J are TRBV2 and TRBJ1-1; tentatively, D is TRBD1 (5 bases). CDR3 length: 14 amino acids. Germline V gene sequence: CDR1 SNHLY, CDR2 FYNNEI. The V and J ends lost 2 bases and 2 bases respectively, with 9 bases between them. DNA of the CDR3: TGTGCCAGCAGTGAATTAAGGGGTAACACTGAAGCTTTCTTT. Its protein is CASSELRGNTEAFF. The full variable domain, in which reference TRBV2 and TRBJ1-1 provide the parts outside the CDR3, is EPEVTQTPSHQVTQMGQEVILRCVPISNHLYFYWYRQILGQKVEFLVSFYNNEISEKSEIFDDQFSVERPDGSNFTLKIRSTKLEDSAMYFCASSELRGNTEAFFGQGTRLTVV.

This chain uses TRBV6-6 with TRBJ2-7; D is undetermined. The CDR3 covers 13 residues. V was clipped by 8 bases and J by 3 bases, with 14 bases between them. Germline V gene sequence: CDR1 MNHNY, CDR2 SVGAGI (reference sequence). For the CDR3, the DNA is TGTGCCAGCGTCTCACAACAGTACTACGAGCAGTACTTC. Translation: CASVSQQYYEQYF.

The V call is TRBV6-5, the J call TRBJ2-7; possible D gene TRBD2, 5 bases. V was cut by 6 bases and J by 2 bases, with 17 bases left in between. This CDR3 is built from 15 residues. Germline CDR1 MNHEY, CDR2 SVGAGI. The CDR3 protein is CASSLSHGDAYEQYF. The CDR3 coding sequence is TGTGCCAGCAGCTTATCGCACGGGGATGCCTACGAGCAGTACTTC.

The chain recombines TRBV15 with TRBJ2-5; 9 positions match TRBD2. From germline, CDR1 is LNHNV and CDR2 YYDKDF (reference sequence). The trim removed 0 bases at V and 4 bases at J, leaving 3 bases unmatched. The CDR3 has 15 amino acids. CDR3 coding DNA: TGTGCCACCAGCAGAGATGCGGGAGGGGTAGAGACCCAGTACTTC. Its protein product is CATSRDAGGVETQYF.

This chain connects TRBV9 to TRBJ2-1, with 8 bases aligning to TRBD2. The V and J ends lost 0 bases and 4 bases, in that order; junction bases with no gene match: 3. Germline V gives CDR1 SGDLS, CDR2 YYNGEE. The CDR3 is 15 amino acids. The CDR3 DNA is TGTGCCAGCAGCGTAGGTAGCGGGAATTACAATGAGCAGTTCTTC. Its translation: CASSVGSGNYNEQFF.

The chain is built from TRBV5-4 and TRBJ2-5; a possible D gene is TRBD1 (5 bases). This CDR3 comprises 14 residues. Germline CDR1 reads SGHNT; CDR2 reads YYREEE (reference sequence). V was cut by 0 bases and J by 5 bases, with 11 bases left in between. The CDR3 region has the DNA TGTGCCAGCAGCTTGGCTGCAGGGAAGGAGACCCAGTACTTC. Its protein product is CASSLAAGKETQYF. Full variable domain (remainder filled in from reference TRBV5-4 and TRBJ2-5): ETGVTQSPTHLIKTRGQQVTLRCSSQSGHNTVSWYQQALGQGPQFIFQYYREEENGRGNFPPRFSGLQFPNYSSELNVNALELDDSALYLCASSLAAGKETQYFGPGTRLLVL.

This chain uses TRBV6-5 with TRBJ1-2; no reliable D call. V dropped 8 bases and J dropped 2 bases, with 15 bases sitting between them. The CDR3 covers 14 residues. CDR1 is MNHEY, CDR2 SVGAGI, per germline. CDR3 sequence (DNA): TGTGCCAGCGGTAACAGCGGATTGAACTATGGCTACACCTTC. Translated: CASGNSGLNYGYTF.

The rearrangement joins TRBV5-1 to TRBJ2-3; D perhaps matches TRBD2 (6 bases). The CDR3 spans 16 residues. V lost 1 base and J lost 4, with 16 bases in between. The germline V gene has CDR1 SGHRS and CDR2 YFSETQ. The CDR3 region is CASSLWAGISADTQYF. CDR3 in DNA: TGCGCCAGCAGCTTGTGGGCGGGGATTAGCGCAGATACGCAGTATTTT.

This chain connects TRBV7-8 to TRBJ1-2, with 8 bases identical to TRBD1. Germline V lookup: CDR1 SGHVS, CDR2 FQNEAQ. V gave up 2 bases and J gave up 8 bases; unmatched junction bases: 7. This CDR3 has 14 residues. CDR3 bases: TGTGCCAGCAGCTTAATCCAGGGGGCAAGAGGCTACACCTTC. Translation: CASSLIQGARGYTF.

The chain recombines TRBV27 with TRBJ1-2; 7 positions match TRBD1. V dropped 6 bases and J dropped 0; count of bases not matched to a gene: 10. The CDR3 is made up of 16 amino acids. Germline V lookup: CDR1 MNHEY, CDR2 SMNVEV (reference sequence). CDR3 region: CASSLDRRGPNYGYTF. The CDR3 DNA follows: TGTGCCAGCAGCTTGGACAGGAGGGGTCCTAACTATGGCTACACCTTC.

The chain recombines TRBV7-6 with TRBJ2-3, with 11 bases lining up with TRBD1. This CDR3 contains 16 residues. Trimming cost V 0 bases and J 1 base; bases outside gene matches: 0. Germline values: CDR1 SGHVS, CDR2 FNYEAQ. CDR3 loop: CASSLAGQGGTDTQYF. CDR3 nucleotides: TGTGCCAGCAGCTTAGCGGGACAGGGGGGCACAGATACGCAGTATTTT.

J is TRBJ2-6 and V is TRBV15; 8 bases map to TRBD1. The germline V gene encodes CDR1 LNHNV and CDR2 YYDKDF (reference sequence). Germline trimming cut 9 bases from V and 1 base from J; bases unmatched to any gene: 20. The CDR3 runs 20 residues. CDR3 residues: CATSDRGLTKTLSGANVLTF. In DNA, the CDR3 is TGTGCCACTTCCGACAGGGGCCTCACTAAAACGTTATCTGGGGCCAACGTCCTGACTTTC.